This is a list of T cell receptor beta chains from one sample in a study of blood T cell repertoires in COVID-19. Assay: immunoSEQ multiplex PCR; the TCRdb copy retains only in-frame clones and omits some. The sample carries over 350,000 clones, roughly 89% recorded once. The sequencing input was PBMCs or T cells enriched from blood (not recorded which). The receptors originated from a woman aged 50 to 60 who had recovered from COVID-19. Each CDR3 is given with its conserved first and last residue. Fields, in order: CDR3 length, clone size, V gene, J gene, CDR3 protein. Clone sizes are given selectively: once, few, many, or a class where the clone is expanded.

14	NA	TRBV5-1	TRBJ2-3	CASRTTSGTDTQYF
12	NA	TRBV6-2/TRBV6-3	TRBJ2-3	CASSPGWDTQYF
13	NA	TRBV2	TRBJ2-7	CASSELAGGEQYF
16	NA	TRBV10-3	TRBJ2-7	CAISGTSGGSSYEQYF
16	NA	TRBV4-1	TRBJ1-2	CASSQDQRGASYGYTF
14	few	TRBV5-6	TRBJ1-1	CASSLGQVNTEAFF
15	many	TRBV28	TRBJ2-7	CASSLGGTRLYEQYF
17	NA	TRBV4-1	TRBJ2-5	CASSQDRIQGLRETQYF
17	NA	TRBV4-3	TRBJ1-6	CASSQDPGGYHDSPLHF
13	NA	TRBV29-1	TRBJ1-1	CSGWDSVNTEAFF
16	NA	TRBV7-8	TRBJ1-5	CASSLVPGLSNQPQHF
13	NA	TRBV6-5	TRBJ1-2	CATQLFQGYGYTF
16	NA	TRBV9	TRBJ1-3	CASSERTGLSGNTIYF
13	once	TRBV5-1	TRBJ1-1	CASSMTENTEAFF
18	NA	TRBV3-1/TRBV3-2	TRBJ2-3	CASRLSGLAGGPTDTQYF
13	NA	TRBV19	TRBJ2-3	CASSPVSTDTQYF
15	NA	TRBV6-5	TRBJ1-1	CASSYSPGSETEAFF
15	NA	TRBV5-8	TRBJ1-1	CASSLQGGMNTEAFF
14	NA	TRBV5-1	TRBJ2-7	CASSPRAGGYEQYF
15	NA	TRBV27	TRBJ1-2	CASTTSWGGIGGYTF
13	NA	TRBV29-1	TRBJ1-5	CSVRTADNQPQHF
17	NA	TRBV30	TRBJ2-5	CAWRAGGGQAIQETQYF
16	NA	TRBV15	TRBJ1-5	CATSRDSPGLGQPQHF
13	NA	TRBV30	TRBJ1-4	CAWSGQGLGKLFF
15	NA	TRBV11-3	TRBJ1-1	CASSQGQGSSTEAFF
12	NA	TRBV29-1	TRBJ2-5	CSGRTGTPGQYF
13	NA	TRBV12-3/TRBV12-4	TRBJ2-1	CASSPRLGYEQFF
16	NA	TRBV5-1	TRBJ2-3	CASSSTSGGARDTQYF
15	NA	TRBV5-1	TRBJ1-4	CASSFTGQGGEKLFF
15	NA	TRBV7-2	TRBJ1-1	CASSLVGTGGTEAFF
12	NA	TRBV3-1/TRBV3-2	TRBJ2-7	CASSPKGGEQYF
13	NA	TRBV13	TRBJ1-1	CASSLSEAGKAFF
16	NA	TRBV5-1	TRBJ1-5	CASRMYRGRSNQPQHF
13	few	TRBV6-5	TRBJ2-2	CASRLDRDGELFF
14	NA	TRBV5-4	TRBJ2-7	CASSFARGSGEQYF
15	NA	TRBV30	TRBJ1-1	CAWSRGAGQYTEAFF
12	once	TRBV28	TRBJ2-1	CACRGRIDEQFF
18	NA	TRBV19	TRBJ1-2	CASSMGSGVQGINYGYTF
15	NA	TRBV5-5	TRBJ1-6	CASSSLSSYNSPLHF
15	NA	TRBV6-5	TRBJ2-6	CASRATSSGANVLTF
12	NA	TRBV9	TRBJ2-5	CASSEGEETQYF
14	NA	TRBV5-6	TRBJ1-2	CASLSVGVNYGYTF